This TCR beta chain comes out of a study of human T cells and chemical hapten exposure. The CDR3 is 16 amino acids. The V end lost 1 base, the J end lost 6 bases, and 19 bases lay between the germline ends. Germline V gene sequence: CDR1 SNHLY, CDR2 FYNNEI. TCRdb reprocessed the RACE reads via MiXCR and lists one record per CDR3 protein. The sample includes about 64,000 distinct CDR3 sequences, 8% to 13% of them seen just once. This clonotype was detected only a few times. Its antigen is still unknown. Time point denoted: patch test 3, about 24 weeks after DPC sensitization. The treatment was: therapeutic diphenylcyclopropenone sensitization with weekly scalp DPC. Points from the study as a whole: Patch test score rose with PT1 expanded TCRs, significant at 8, 16, 32, not 4.

The chain links TRBV2 to TRBJ2-7; D is perhaps TRBD2 (5 bases). This specimen was whole blood, taken in connection with sensitization to the hapten diphenylcyclopropenone (DPC). The origin of this receptor is a woman aged 25 to 39 with alopecia areata. Some clones in this sample may be carry-over from other donors' samples. CDR3 protein: CASSEVRGPGPSEQYF. CDR3 DNA: TGTGCCAGCAGTGAAGTGCGCGGGCCGGGCCCTTCCGAGCAGTACTTC.